This paragraph covers one T cell receptor (beta chain) sequence. CDR3 length: 13 amino acids. Germline-derived CDR1 and CDR2 are SGHKS and YYEKEE (reference sequence). The data were taken from a study of blood T cells in healthy people across ages. The second PCR ran about 6 to 11 cycles with a sample-barcoded 5' primer and J-beta primers. TCRdb recomputed calls from the 5' RACE reads with MiXCR, one row per CDR3 protein. The sample contains about 780,000 distinct CDR3 sequences, roughly 26% of which appear only once. This sample was also put to use in a study of T cells of mothers and their children. As reported in that work: Detection yielded no persistent microchimeric T cell clones.

The TCR comes from a boy between 10 and 17 years old in good health. What was sequenced was blood. The chain joins TRBV5-5 to TRBJ2-5, with D uncertain. The J call is in doubt because the DNA end fits TRBJ2-1 better. This CDR3 reads CASSLATFREQFF. In DNA form, the CDR3 reads TGTGCCAGCAGCTTGGCGACTTTCCGAGAGCAGTTCTTC.